One T cell receptor beta chain is described in this entry. Adults of Caucasian background living in Nashville, Tennessee made up all donors. The CDR3 length is 14 residues. J gave up 0 bases and V 0 bases, and 0 bases lay outside the gene matches. The germline V gene has CDR1 SGDLS and CDR2 YYNGEE. This record comes from a study of shared clonotypes between healthy human individuals. The unsorted PBMC sample used ten immunoSEQ deep assay plates. Clones were sequenced by immunoSEQ multiplex PCR, and TCRdb holds only the in-frame ones, with some missing. The data show roughly 500,000 clones, with about 78% seen just once and around 12% held by the top ten.

Sequencing was performed on PBMCs. The chain couples TRBV9 to TRBJ2-7; 7 nucleotides match TRBD2. The TCR originated in a woman aged 40 to 50 in good health. Some clones in this sample may be carry-over from other donors' samples. CDR3 amino acids: CASSVERDSYEQYF. The CDR3 coding sequence is TGTGCCAGCAGCGTAGAGCGGGACTCCTACGAGCAGTACTTC.